This T cell receptor beta chain was retrieved from a study of somatic mutations in cytotoxic T cells in rheumatoid arthritis. In regard to this clone: Antigen specificity is unknown.

Data came from immunoSEQ multiplex PCR; TCRdb stores just in-frame clones and leaves some out. Of 11,000 or so clones listed, around 75% are singletons. Study-wide results and caveats: Between rheumatoid arthritis patients and age-matched healthy controls, CD8+ T-cell clonality showed no significant difference. The study found that the largest CD8+ clone exceeded 20% of CD8+ cells in about an eighth of the 65 patients. Rheumatoid arthritis patients showed CD8+ clonality increasing with age, unlike healthy controls. Expanded CD8+ clones had unknown antigen targets.

CDR1 is SQVTM, CDR2 ANQGSEA, per germline. The CDR3 has 17 residues. What was sequenced was CD8+ T cells sorted from blood. The TCR was taken from a man aged 55 to 70 in good health. The J gene is TRBJ2-5, the V gene TRBV29-1; perhaps TRBD2 as D (5 bases). Matching the DNA end better, TRBJ2-7 makes the J call doubtful. This CDR3 is CSVEEFLAGENSYEQYF. The CDR3 DNA follows: TGCAGCGTTGAAGAATTCTTGGCCGGGGAGAATTCCTACGAGCAGTACTTC.